The present T cell receptor (beta chain) was sequenced within a study of blood T cell repertoires in COVID-19. Background on the study: The analysed material was cDNA or gDNA that came from T cells, B-cell-depleted T cells, or PBMCs.

CDR1 and CDR2 (germline): SGHVS, FQNEAQ. Trimming at V came to 4 bases and at J to 2 bases, leaving 8 bases not matched to a gene. The CDR3 extends over 15 amino acids. This clone has more than one count but fewer than ten. Assay used: immunoSEQ multiplex PCR; TCRdb lists only in-frame clones, some missing. Of about 150,000 clones in the sample, 70% to 90% were seen once. The specimen was peripheral blood. The chain combines TRBV7-8 with TRBJ2-7; TRBD2 matches at 7 bases. The receptor comes from a woman in her fifties or sixties with COVID-19, enrolled during active disease. The CDR3: CASSSGGGVAYEQYF. CDR3 DNA: TGTGCCAGCAGCTCAGGTGGGGGGGTGGCCTACGAGCAGTACTTC.